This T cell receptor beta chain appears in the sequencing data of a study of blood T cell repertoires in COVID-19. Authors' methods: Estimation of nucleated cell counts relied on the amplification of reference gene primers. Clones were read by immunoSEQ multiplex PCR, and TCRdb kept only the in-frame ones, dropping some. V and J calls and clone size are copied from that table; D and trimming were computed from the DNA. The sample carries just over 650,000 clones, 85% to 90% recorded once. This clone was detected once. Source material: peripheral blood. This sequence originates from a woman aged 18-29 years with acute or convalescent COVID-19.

The DNA of the CDR3 is TGCGCCAGCAGGCCTTCGACAGGGTTTGACACTGAAGCTTTCTTT. The encoded protein is CASRPSTGFDTEAFF. The chain employs TRBV5-1 and TRBJ1-1; 7 bases fit TRBD1. CDR1 and CDR2 (germline): SGHRS, YFSETQ. Germline trimming cut 5 bases from V and 3 bases from J; bases unmatched to any gene: 10. The CDR3 is 15 residues long.